This T cell receptor beta chain was observed in a study of blood T cell repertoires in COVID-19. Germline assignment: CDR1 LGHNT and CDR2 FRNRAP. The CDR3 has 14 amino acids. The V end lost 3 bases, the J end lost 4 bases, and 11 bases lay between the germline ends. Sequenced by immunoSEQ multiplex PCR; TCRdb stores in-frame clones only, minus some. The data show some 70,000 clones, about 88% seen once. This TCR was recovered from a middle-aged woman who had recovered from COVID-19. The chain uses TRBV12-5 and TRBJ2-3, with no clear D. The sample comprised PBMCs or T cells enriched from blood (not recorded which). The CDR3 DNA is TGTGCTAGTGGTTTTTTAGTTTCTGCAGATACGCAGTATTTT. Amino acids: CASGFLVSADTQYF. Combining the CDR3 with reference TRBV12-5 and TRBJ2-3 gives the whole variable domain DARVTQTPRHKVTEMGQEVTMRCQPILGHNTVFWYRQTMMQGLELLAYFRNRAPLDDSGMPKDRFSAEMPDATLATLKIQPSEPRDSAVYFCASGFLVSADTQYFGPGTRLTVL.